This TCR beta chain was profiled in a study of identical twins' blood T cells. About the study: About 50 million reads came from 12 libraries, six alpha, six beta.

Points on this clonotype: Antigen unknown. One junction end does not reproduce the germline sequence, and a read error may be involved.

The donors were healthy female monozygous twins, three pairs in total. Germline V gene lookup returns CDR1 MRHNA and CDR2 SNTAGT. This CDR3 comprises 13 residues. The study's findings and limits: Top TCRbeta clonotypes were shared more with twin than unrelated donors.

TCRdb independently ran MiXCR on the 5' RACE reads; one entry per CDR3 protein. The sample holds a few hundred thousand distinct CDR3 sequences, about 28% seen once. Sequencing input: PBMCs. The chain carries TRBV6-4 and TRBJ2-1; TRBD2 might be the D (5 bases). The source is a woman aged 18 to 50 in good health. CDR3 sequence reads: CASTDQPGGEQFF. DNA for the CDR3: TGTGCCAGCACTGACCAACCCGGAGGTGAGCAGTTCTTC.